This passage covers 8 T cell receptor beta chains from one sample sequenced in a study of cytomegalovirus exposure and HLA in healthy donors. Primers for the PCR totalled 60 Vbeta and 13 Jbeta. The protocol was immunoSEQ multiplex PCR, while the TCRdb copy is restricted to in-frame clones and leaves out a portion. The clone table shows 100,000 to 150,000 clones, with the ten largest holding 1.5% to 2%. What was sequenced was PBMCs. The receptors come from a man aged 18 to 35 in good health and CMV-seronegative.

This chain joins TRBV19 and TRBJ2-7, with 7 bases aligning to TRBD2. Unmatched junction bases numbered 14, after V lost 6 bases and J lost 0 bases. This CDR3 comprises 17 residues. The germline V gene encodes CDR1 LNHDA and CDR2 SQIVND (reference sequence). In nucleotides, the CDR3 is TGTGCCAGTAGCCCGGGGGGTCCGGGCGGACCCTCCTACGAGCAGTACTTC. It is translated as CASSPGGPGGPSYEQYF.

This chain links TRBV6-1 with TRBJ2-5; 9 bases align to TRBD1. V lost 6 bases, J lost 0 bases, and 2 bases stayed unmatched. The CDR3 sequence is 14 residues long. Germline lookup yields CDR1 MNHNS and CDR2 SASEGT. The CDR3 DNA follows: TGTGCCAGCAGCGGACAGGGGAACCAAGAGACCCAGTACTTC. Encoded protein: CASSGQGNQETQYF.

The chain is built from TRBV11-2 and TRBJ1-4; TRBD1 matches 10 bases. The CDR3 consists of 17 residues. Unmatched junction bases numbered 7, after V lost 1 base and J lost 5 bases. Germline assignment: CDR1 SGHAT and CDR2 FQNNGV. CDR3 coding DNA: TGTGCCAGCAGCTTAGGGGCGACGGGACAGGGGAATGAAAAACTGTTTTTT. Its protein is CASSLGATGQGNEKLFF. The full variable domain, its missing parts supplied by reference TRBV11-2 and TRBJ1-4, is EAGVAQSPRYKIIEKRQSVAFWCNPISGHATLYWYQQILGQGPKLLIQFQNNGVVDDSQLPKDRFSAERLKGVDSTLKIQPAKLEDSAVYLCASSLGATGQGNEKLFFGSGTQLSVL.

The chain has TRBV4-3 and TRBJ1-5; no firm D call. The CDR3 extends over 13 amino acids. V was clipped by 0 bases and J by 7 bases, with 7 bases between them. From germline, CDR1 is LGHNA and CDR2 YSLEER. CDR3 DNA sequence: TGCGCCAGCAGCCAAGATTTGCTACAGCCCCAGCATTTT. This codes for CASSQDLLQPQHF.

The CDR3 region is CASSTGGSSPDTQYF. The CDR3 coding sequence is TGCGCCAGCAGCACCGGAGGGTCCTCCCCAGATACGCAGTATTTT. The chain couples TRBV5-1 to TRBJ2-3, with D tentatively TRBD2 (6 bases). V lost 4 bases and J lost 4, with 16 bases in between. CDR1 SGHRS and CDR2 YFSETQ come from the germline V gene. The CDR3 is 15 amino acids. Full variable domain (remainder filled in from reference TRBV5-1 and TRBJ2-3): KAGVTQTPRYLIKTRGQQVTLSCSPISGHRSVSWYQQTPGQGLQFLFEYFSETQRNKGNFPGRFSGRQFSNSRSEMNVSTLELGDSALYLCASSTGGSSPDTQYFGPGTRLTVL.

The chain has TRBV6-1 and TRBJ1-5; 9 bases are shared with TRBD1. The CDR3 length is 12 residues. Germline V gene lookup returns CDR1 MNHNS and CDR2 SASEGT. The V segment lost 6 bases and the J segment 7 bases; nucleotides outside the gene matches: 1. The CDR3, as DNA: TGTGCCAGCAGGGACAGGGGCCAGCCCCAGCATTTT. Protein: CASRDRGQPQHF.

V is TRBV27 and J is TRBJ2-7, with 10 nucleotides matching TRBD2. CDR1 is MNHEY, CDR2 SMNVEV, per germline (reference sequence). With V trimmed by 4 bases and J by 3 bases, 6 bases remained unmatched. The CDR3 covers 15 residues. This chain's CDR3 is CASSSPTSGVYEQYF. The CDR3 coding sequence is TGTGCCAGCAGTTCTCCTACTAGCGGGGTCTACGAGCAGTACTTC.

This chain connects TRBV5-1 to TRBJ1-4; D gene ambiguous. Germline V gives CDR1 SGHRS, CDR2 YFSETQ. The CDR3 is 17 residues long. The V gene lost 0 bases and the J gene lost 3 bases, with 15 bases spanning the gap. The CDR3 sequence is CASSLGSDNPANEKLFF. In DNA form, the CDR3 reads TGCGCCAGCAGCTTGGGGTCTGACAATCCTGCTAATGAAAAACTGTTTTTT.